The 30 T cell receptor beta chains reported below all come from one sample, sequenced in a study of CD8+CD57+ T cells in acquired aplastic anemia. Profiling that covered TCR beta VDJ and CDR3 relied on genomic DNA as its template. MiXCR, run by TCRdb on the reads, gives a single entry per CDR3 protein. The data show around 180,000 distinct CDR3 sequences, with 64% seen just once and just over 45% held by the top ten. The sequenced sample consisted of sorted CD4+, CD8+, or CD8+CD57+ T cells (not recorded which) from PBMCs. The receptors originated from a human donor with severe aplastic anemia or a healthy control (not recorded which).

The CDR3 region has the DNA TGTGCCAGTGAACAGGGGACTGAAGCTTTCTTT. Translation: CASEQGTEAFF. The chain couples TRBV30 to TRBJ1-1; 7 positions match TRBD1. V dropped 8 bases and J dropped 5; count of bases not matched to a gene: 5. Germline V gene data show CDR1 as GTSNPN and CDR2 as SVGIG (reference sequence). The CDR3 runs to 11 residues. The full variable domain, rest sourced from reference TRBV30 and TRBJ1-1, is SQTIHQWPATLVQPVGSPLSLECTVEGTSNPNLYWYRQAAGRGLQLLFYSVGIGQISSEVPQNLSASRPQDRQFILSSKKLLLSDSGFYLCASEQGTEAFFGQGTRLTVV.

This clonotype was seen at least ten times. The rearrangement uses TRBV4-3 and TRBJ1-5; D gene unclear. V was clipped by 0 bases and J by 7 bases, with 10 bases between them. Germline CDR1 LGHNA, CDR2 YSLEER. The CDR3 length is 14 residues. CDR3 protein: CASSQDLGSQPQHF. In nucleotides, the CDR3 is TGCGCCAGCAGCCAAGACTTAGGTAGCCAGCCCCAGCATTTT.

As regards this clonotype: The junction shows a germline mismatch at one end, possibly a read error. The chain combines TRBV7-2 with TRBJ2-5; 9 bases are a match to TRBD2. CDR1 SGHTA and CDR2 FQGNSA come from the germline V gene. The CDR3 runs 16 residues. The CDR3 here is CASSLGSGLAPKAQYF. In DNA form, the CDR3 reads TGTGCTAGCAGCTTAGGTTCGGGACTAGCCCCCAAGGCCCAGTACTTC.

Only a few counts were recorded for this clonotype. The CDR3 DNA reads as TGTGCCAGTACCCAAGCATCAGAAGCTGGAAACACCATATATTTT. This encodes CASTQASEAGNTIYF. The V and J genes are TRBV19 and TRBJ1-3, with D uncertain. The length of the CDR3 is 15 residues. Germline-derived CDR1 and CDR2 are LNHDA and SQIVND (reference sequence). The germline V and J ends were trimmed by 7 bases and 2 bases, with 15 bases remaining between them.

The chain has TRBV20-1 and TRBJ2-7; D might be TRBD1 or TRBD2, each matching 5 bases. Germline assignment: CDR1 DFQATT and CDR2 SNEGSKA (reference sequence). V lost 5 bases, J lost 4 bases, and 12 bases lay in between. The CDR3 extends over 12 amino acids. The CDR3 spells CSASGTEYEQYF. DNA of the CDR3: TGCAGTGCTTCCGGGACCGAATACGAGCAGTACTTC.

In this sample, this clonotype turned up many times. The rearrangement joins TRBV12-3 or TRBV12-4 to TRBJ1-1; D unresolved. The V gene lost 0 bases and the J gene lost 0 bases, with 11 bases spanning the gap. The CDR3 extends over 16 amino acids. The CDR3: CASSLAPRLMNTEAFF. CDR3 in DNA: TGTGCCAGCAGTTTAGCGCCTCGGCTCATGAACACTGAAGCTTTCTTT.

The table lists this clonotype with a count of one. The CDR3 loop is CAGTGSLNSPLHF. As DNA, the CDR3 is TGTGCCGGGACAGGCAGCCTTAATTCACCCCTCCACTTT. The V and J genes are TRBV7-8 and TRBJ1-6, with 8 nucleotides matching TRBD1. This CDR3 has 13 amino acids. After removal of 11 bases from V and 6 bases from J, the junction contained 6 bases not matched to a gene. From germline, CDR1 is SGHVS and CDR2 FQNEAQ.

This clonotype has only a few counts. The gene calls are TRBV7-9 and TRBJ2-3; D unclear. The V and J ends lost 3 bases and 0 bases respectively, with 22 bases between them. The CDR3 loop spans 19 amino acids. From germline, CDR1 is SEHNR and CDR2 FQNEAQ (reference sequence). In DNA form, the CDR3 reads TGTGCCAGCAGCTTTCGTCGGACGGCCTTCAGGACGAGCACAGATACGCAGTATTTT. This codes for CASSFRRTAFRTSTDTQYF.

CDR3 bases: TGTGCCAGCAGTTATTTTGGGAAAGGGGACTATGGCTACACCTTC. Encoded protein: CASSYFGKGDYGYTF. The gene calls are TRBV6-5 and TRBJ1-2, with D possibly being TRBD1 (5 bases). V was clipped by 3 bases and J by 3 bases, with 14 bases between them. This CDR3 spans 15 amino acids. Germline V lookup: CDR1 MNHEY, CDR2 SVGAGI.

This chain links TRBV19 with TRBJ2-7, with 7 bases lining up with TRBD1. Germline CDR1 LNHDA, CDR2 SQIVND (reference sequence). The CDR3 totals 13 residues. V gave up 3 bases and J gave up 7 bases; unmatched junction bases: 6. The CDR3 spells CASSMRQGKEQYF. In DNA form, the CDR3 reads TGTGCCAGTAGTATGAGACAGGGTAAGGAGCAGTACTTC.

This clonotype was counted a few times. This rearrangement joins TRBV7-9 to TRBJ2-5; either TRBD1 or TRBD2 may supply D (5 bases each). The V end lost 5 bases, the J end lost 3 bases, and 19 bases lay between the germline ends. This CDR3 is built from 16 residues. The germline CDR1 and CDR2 sequences are SEHNR and FQNEAQ (reference sequence). The CDR3 loop is CASSLPIGDGEETQYF. The DNA of the CDR3 is TGTGCCAGCAGCCTCCCCATCGGGGACGGAGAAGAGACCCAGTACTTC.

The chain has TRBV29-1 and TRBJ2-7; D is ambiguous. The CDR3 loop spans 12 amino acids. V was trimmed by 0 bases and J by 3 bases, leaving 6 bases between them. Germline V gene sequence: CDR1 SQVTM, CDR2 ANQGSEA. The CDR3 reads CSVEDRDYEQYF. The DNA for the CDR3 is TGCAGCGTTGAAGATAGAGACTACGAGCAGTACTTC.

The J gene is TRBJ2-5, the V gene TRBV19, with TRBD1 identical over 10 bases. CDR1 is LNHDA, CDR2 SQIVND, per germline (reference sequence). V dropped 2 bases and J dropped 2; count of bases not matched to a gene: 5. The CDR3 totals 16 residues. CDR3 region: CASSIRDRGGQETQYF. The CDR3 region has the DNA TGTGCCAGTAGTATAAGGGACAGGGGTGGTCAAGAGACCCAGTACTTC.

As to this clonotype: One junction end disagrees with the germline gene, perhaps due to a read error. The chain combines TRBV7-7 with TRBJ2-3; D is undetermined. Per the germline V gene, CDR1 is SSHAT and CDR2 is FNYEAQ (reference sequence). The CDR3 sequence is 14 residues long. CDR3 DNA: TGTGCTAGCAGCTTGTTGCCTGGCACAGATACGCAGTATTTT. This gives the protein CASSLLPGTDTQYF. Combining the CDR3 with reference TRBV7-7 and TRBJ2-3 gives the whole variable domain GAGVSQSPRYKVTKRGQDVTLRCDPISSHATLYWYQQALGQGPEFLTYFNYEAQPDKSGLPSDRFSAERPEGSISTLTIQRTEQRDSAMYRCASSLLPGTDTQYFGPGTRLTVL.

J is TRBJ1-6 and V is TRBV2; perhaps TRBD1 as D (6 bases). This CDR3 has 16 residues. Looked up from germline, CDR1 is SNHLY and CDR2 is FYNNEI. Trimming shortened V by 7 bases and J by 10 bases, and 23 bases separated the two germline ends. The CDR3 sequence is CASNFMHTGSSSPLHF. CDR3 coding DNA: TGTGCCAGCAATTTTATGCATACAGGGTCCTCCTCACCCCTCCACTTT.

The rearrangement joins TRBV28 to TRBJ1-5; D unresolved. This CDR3 has 11 amino acids. The ends were cut back, 3 bases at V and 14 bases at J, with 11 bases in the middle. Germline lookup yields CDR1 MDHEN and CDR2 SYDVKM. CDR3 loop: CASSFEAYEHF. Written as DNA, the CDR3 is TGTGCCAGCAGTTTTGAGGCCTACGAGCATTTT.

The chain joins TRBV7-3 to TRBJ2-7; D is unclear. V was trimmed by 9 bases and J by 5 bases, leaving 23 bases between them. Per the germline V gene, CDR1 is SGHTA and CDR2 is FQGTGA. The CDR3 extends over 15 amino acids. Here the CDR3 reads CASSIAASPEDEQYF. CDR3 coding DNA: TGTGCCAGTAGTATTGCGGCTTCCCCCGAGGACGAGCAGTACTTC.

The genes are TRBV9 and TRBJ1-5; unclear D gene. The germline CDR1 and CDR2 sequences are SGDLS and YYNGEE. With 4 bases removed from V and 7 bases from J, the gap between germline ends came to 18 bases. The CDR3 has 15 amino acids. This chain's CDR3 is CASSPLRGANQPQHF. The CDR3 nucleotides read TGTGCCAGCAGCCCCCTCCGGGGAGCCAACCAGCCCCAGCATTTT. Using reference TRBV9 and TRBJ1-5 for the parts outside the CDR3, the full variable domain is DSGVTQTPKHLITATGQRVTLRCSPRSGDLSVYWYQQSLDQGLQFLIQYYNGEERAKGNILERFSAQQFPDLHSELNLSSLELGDSALYFCASSPLRGANQPQHFGDGTRLSIL.

In this sample, this clonotype turned up a few times. The chain is built from TRBV19 and TRBJ1-1; D is undetermined. CDR3 size: 14 residues. With 3 bases removed from V and 1 base from J, the gap between germline ends came to 9 bases. Per germline, CDR1 LNHDA and CDR2 SQIVND (reference sequence). CDR3 sequence reads: CASSISSSNTEAFF. CDR3 DNA sequence: TGTGCCAGTAGTATCTCCTCGTCGAACACTGAAGCTTTCTTT.

The chain uses TRBV18 and TRBJ2-2, with TRBD1 identical over 8 bases. From germline, CDR1 is KGHSH and CDR2 LQKENI. J was trimmed by 5 bases and V by 5 bases; bases with no gene match: 7. The CDR3 spans 15 residues. The CDR3 region is CASSAPGQDTGELFF. In nucleotides, the CDR3 is TGTGCCAGCTCAGCCCCGGGACAGGATACCGGGGAGCTGTTTTTT.

This sequence joins TRBV25-1 and TRBJ1-4, with 7 bases that match TRBD1. The germline CDR1 and CDR2 sequences are MGHDK and SYGVNS. V dropped 3 bases and J dropped 8; count of bases not matched to a gene: 15. This CDR3 spans 17 amino acids. The CDR3 loop reads CASSERGRGQAQEKLFF. CDR3 nucleotides: TGTGCCAGCAGTGAGCGGGGGAGGGGGCAGGCGCAGGAAAAACTGTTTTTT.

The rearrangement links TRBV5-6 to TRBJ2-7; unclear D gene. CDR1 is SGHDT, CDR2 YYEEEE, per germline. The CDR3 contains 14 residues. The V end was cut by 2 bases, the J end by 0 bases, with 9 bases between. In nucleotides, the CDR3 is TGTGCCAGCAGCTTCCTCCAGACCTCCTACGAGCAGTACTTC. Its protein is CASSFLQTSYEQYF.

A few counts support this clonotype. This chain connects TRBV7-8 to TRBJ1-2, with unresolved D. V lost 2 bases and J 8 bases, leaving 9 bases between the germline ends. This CDR3 is built from 12 residues. Germline V gene sequence: CDR1 SGHVS, CDR2 FQNEAQ. CDR3 residues: CASSLMLLGYTF. CDR3 in DNA: TGTGCCAGCAGCTTAATGTTACTGGGCTACACCTTC.

This clonotype was counted between two and nine times. This sequence joins TRBV7-9 and TRBJ2-7; the D is unclear. CDR3 length equals 11 residues. V was clipped by 6 bases and J by 2 bases, with 5 bases between them. Germline lookup yields CDR1 SEHNR and CDR2 FQNEAQ (reference sequence). In DNA, the CDR3 is TGTGCCAGCAGTAGGACCTACGAGCAGTACTTC. The encoded protein is CASSRTYEQYF.

The chain is built from TRBV7-2 and TRBJ1-3; D is unclear. The germline V gene has CDR1 SGHTA and CDR2 FQGNSA. The CDR3 totals 13 residues. Trimming pared 3 bases from V and 4 bases from J, leaving 7 bases between. CDR3 amino acids: CASSFTQGNTIYF. The CDR3 region has the DNA TGTGCCAGCAGCTTTACACAAGGAAACACCATATATTTT.

On this clonotype itself: A junction end diverges from the germline sequence, so it may reflect a read error. V and J are TRBV7-3 and TRBJ2-5; 11 positions agree with TRBD2. Germline V gene sequence: CDR1 SGHTA, CDR2 FQGTGA. The CDR3 extends over 14 amino acids. CDR3 nucleotides: TGCGCCAGCAGCGATAGCGGGGGGGTTAAGACCCAGTACTTC. It codes for CASSDSGGVKTQYF.

The chain joins TRBV9 to TRBJ2-7, with TRBD1 identical over 8 bases. Germline trimming cut 0 bases from V and 4 bases from J; bases unmatched to any gene: 6. CDR1 is SGDLS and CDR2 is YYNGEE in the germline V gene. The CDR3 extends over 15 amino acids. The CDR3 DNA reads as TGTGCCAGCAGCGTAGCTGCAGGGGGCGATTACGAGCAGTACTTC. Amino acid sequence: CASSVAAGGDYEQYF.

The chain has TRBV29-1 and TRBJ2-3; 12 positions match TRBD2. The length of the CDR3 is 14 residues. The junction had 3 bases not matched to a gene; V was cut back by 4 bases and J by 4 bases. Germline lookup yields CDR1 SQVTM and CDR2 ANQGSEA. The CDR3 DNA reads TGCAGCGTTGGGCCTAGCGGGGGGGCAGATACGCAGTATTTT. As protein: CSVGPSGGADTQYF.

The chain employs TRBV2 and TRBJ2-5; 8 bases are a match to TRBD1. V shed 6 bases and J 5 bases; nucleotides not matched to a gene: 14. From germline, CDR1 is SNHLY and CDR2 FYNNEI. The CDR3 sequence is 16 residues long. In DNA form, the CDR3 reads TGTGCCAGCAGAGACAGGGGTCCGGGTGGCTCGGAGACCCAGTACTTC. Translated: CASRDRGPGGSETQYF.

The chain carries TRBV9 and TRBJ2-5; perhaps TRBD2 as D (6 bases). This CDR3 comprises 14 residues. V was clipped by 2 bases and J by 5 bases, with 13 bases between them. Germline V gives CDR1 SGDLS, CDR2 YYNGEE. CDR3 amino acids: CASSVYGRGETQYF. The CDR3 bases are TGTGCCAGCAGCGTTTACGGGAGAGGGGAGACCCAGTACTTC.